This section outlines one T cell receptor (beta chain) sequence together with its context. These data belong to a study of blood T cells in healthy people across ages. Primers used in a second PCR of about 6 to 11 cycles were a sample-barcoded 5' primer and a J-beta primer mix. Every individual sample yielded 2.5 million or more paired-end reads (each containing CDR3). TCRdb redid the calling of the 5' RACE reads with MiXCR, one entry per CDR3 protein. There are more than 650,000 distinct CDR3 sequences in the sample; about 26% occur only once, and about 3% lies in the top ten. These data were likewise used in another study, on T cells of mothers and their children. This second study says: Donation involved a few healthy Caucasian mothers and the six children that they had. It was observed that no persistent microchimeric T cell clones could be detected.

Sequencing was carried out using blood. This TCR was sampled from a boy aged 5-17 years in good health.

Here the CDR3 reads CASSRTSGSIYEQYV. The CDR3 region has the DNA TGTGCCAGCAGTAGGACTAGCGGGAGTATATACGAGCAGTACGTC. This sequence joins TRBV27 and TRBJ2-7, with 13 bases identical to TRBD2. The CDR3 spans 15 residues. V trimming: 5 bases; J trimming: 4 bases; junction bases outside the gene matches: 5. Germline V gene sequence: CDR1 MNHEY, CDR2 SMNVEV (reference sequence).